The clone carrying this T cell receptor (beta chain) was observed many times. Its antigen is not known. V was trimmed by 1 base and J by 2 bases, leaving 2 bases between them. CDR3 length: 12 amino acids. CDR1 and CDR2 (germline): SGHTA, FQGNSA. Alongside a J-beta primer mix, a sample-barcoded 5' primer served in a second PCR lasting about 6 to 11 cycles. A tag from a template-switch adaptor with 12 random nucleotides marked each cDNA molecule. TCRdb re-called the 5' RACE reads with MiXCR, one entry per CDR3 protein. The sample holds about 940,000 distinct CDR3 sequences, around 49% seen once. Donation came from healthy Caucasian individuals in Russia who were aged about 6 to 95. This sample was taken from a study of blood T cells in healthy people across ages. Study-level points and caveats: The long-lived group displayed more naive CD4+ cells, plus higher diversity, than the aged donors did.

This clonotype originated in a man under 40 in good health. Material: blood. This chain uses TRBV7-2 with TRBJ2-5; no definite D call. CDR3 coding DNA: TGTGCCAGCAGCTTAGTACAAGAGACCCAGTACTTC. Its translation: CASSLVQETQYF.